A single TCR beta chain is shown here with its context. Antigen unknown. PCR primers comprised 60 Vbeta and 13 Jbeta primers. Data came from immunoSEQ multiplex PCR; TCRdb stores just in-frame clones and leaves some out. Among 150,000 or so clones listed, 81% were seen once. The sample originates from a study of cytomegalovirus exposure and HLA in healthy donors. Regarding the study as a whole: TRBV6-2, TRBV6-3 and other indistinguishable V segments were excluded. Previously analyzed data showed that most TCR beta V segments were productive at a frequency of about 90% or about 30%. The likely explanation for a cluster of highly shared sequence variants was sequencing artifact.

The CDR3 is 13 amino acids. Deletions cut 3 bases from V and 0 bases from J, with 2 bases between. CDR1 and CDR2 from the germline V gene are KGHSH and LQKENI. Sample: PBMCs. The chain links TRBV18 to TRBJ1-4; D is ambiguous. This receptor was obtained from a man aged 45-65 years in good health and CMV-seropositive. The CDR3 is CASSPATNEKLFF. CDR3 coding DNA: TGTGCCAGCTCACCCGCAACTAATGAAAAACTGTTTTTT.